Below are 17 T cell receptor beta chains sequenced from a single sample in a study of T cell responses to AZD1222 COVID-19 vaccine. Data came from immunoSEQ multiplex PCR; TCRdb stores just in-frame clones and leaves some out. The sample holds under 150,000 clones, roughly 91% seen once. Sequences were derived from peripheral blood, sampled on day 0 of AZD1222 vaccination. The receptors originated from an adult in good health.

The genes are TRBV7-3 and TRBJ1-1; D uncertain. The CDR3 covers 13 residues. V gave up 1 base and J gave up 3 bases, with 6 bases separating them. Germline V gene sequence: CDR1 SGHTA, CDR2 FQGTGA. In DNA, the CDR3 is TGTGCCAGCAGCTTAAAGATGGACACTGAAGCTTTCTTT. Translated, it gives CASSLKMDTEAFF.

Written as DNA, the CDR3 is TGTGCCAGCAGCGTCCCTGGGGCCAACGTCCTGACTTTC. It encodes CASSVPGANVLTF. J is TRBJ2-6 and V is TRBV9; D call uncertain. Germline CDR1 and CDR2: SGDLS and YYNGEE. The V gene lost 2 bases and the J gene lost 2 bases, with 2 bases spanning the gap. The CDR3 totals 13 residues.

The chain recombines TRBV11-2 with TRBJ2-7; D remains unclear. The CDR3 runs to 17 residues. Trimming stripped 4 bases from V and 2 bases from J, with 21 bases between. Germline V gene sequence: CDR1 SGHAT, CDR2 FQNNGV. For the CDR3, the DNA is TGTGCCAGCAGCTCGCCACACGGCGCAGGCCTAGCCTACGAGCAGTACTTC. As protein: CASSSPHGAGLAYEQYF.

V gene TRBV9 combines with J gene TRBJ1-3, with TRBD1 as a possible D gene (5 bases). This CDR3 has 15 amino acids. The V and J ends lost 2 bases and 1 base respectively, with 10 bases between them. The V gene's germline CDR1 is SGDLS and CDR2 YYNGEE. The CDR3 nucleotides read TGTGCCAGCAGCGTCCTAGGGGTTTCTGGAAACACCATATATTTT. This translates into CASSVLGVSGNTIYF. The full variable domain, rest sourced from reference TRBV9 and TRBJ1-3, is DSGVTQTPKHLITATGQRVTLRCSPRSGDLSVYWYQQSLDQGLQFLIQYYNGEERAKGNILERFSAQQFPDLHSELNLSSLELGDSALYFCASSVLGVSGNTIYFGEGSWLTVV.

The chain has TRBV6-1 and TRBJ1-5; D ambiguous. V gave up 1 base and J gave up 5 bases, with 9 bases separating them. This CDR3 has 14 amino acids. Looked up from germline, CDR1 is MNHNS and CDR2 is SASEGT. As DNA, the CDR3 is TGTGCCAGCAGTGAAGGGAGTCTTTATCAGCCCCAGCATTTT. It specifies CASSEGSLYQPQHF.

Notes on this clone: The same CDR3 is also encoded by other DNA sequences in this sample. The V gene is TRBV6-5, the J gene TRBJ1-5, with a tentative D call TRBD1 (5 bases). This CDR3 comprises 14 residues. CDR1 MNHEY and CDR2 SVGAGI come from the germline V gene. The V end lost 0 bases, the J end lost 4 bases, and 7 bases lay between the germline ends. The CDR3 sequence is CASSYSGGNQPQHF. The CDR3 DNA reads TGTGCCAGCAGTTACTCCGGGGGGAATCAGCCCCAGCATTTT.

This chain connects TRBV25-1 to TRBJ2-3; no clear D. This CDR3 is 14 amino acids long. Germline V gene sequence: CDR1 MGHDK, CDR2 SYGVNS. V was trimmed by 1 base and J by 6 bases, leaving 11 bases between them. CDR3 loop: CASSESAGSDTQYF. The CDR3 nucleotides are TGTGCCAGCAGTGAATCGGCTGGATCTGATACGCAGTATTTT.

The chain is built from TRBV24-1 and TRBJ2-2; D not resolved. The length of the CDR3 is 16 residues. The V and J ends lost 5 bases and 2 bases respectively, with 14 bases between them. Germline values: CDR1 KGHDR, CDR2 SFDVKD. The CDR3 bases are TGTGCCACCAGTGGCTCTGTGGGCTTTAACACCGGGGAGCTGTTTTTT. It yields the protein CATSGSVGFNTGELFF.

There are a few counts of this clone. The chain carries TRBV19 and TRBJ1-4; 7 positions agree with TRBD1. The V gene end was trimmed by 5 bases and the J gene end by 0 bases; junction bases not matched to a gene: 3. The V gene's germline CDR1 is LNHDA and CDR2 SQIVND (reference sequence). CDR3 size: 15 residues. CDR3 DNA sequence: TGTGCCAGTAGTCCCGGGACAGCAACTAATGAAAAACTGTTTTTT. Translation gives CASSPGTATNEKLFF.

This chain connects TRBV19 to TRBJ1-1; D is unclear. The CDR3 is made up of 15 amino acids. CDR1 and CDR2 from the germline V gene are LNHDA and SQIVND (reference sequence). Trimming stripped 5 bases from V and 13 bases from J, with 26 bases between. The CDR3 DNA reads as TGTGCCAGTAGTCTCATTCGACCTGCGCAGAACTTCGTTTTCTTT. Translated: CASSLIRPAQNFVFF.

This chain uses TRBV9 with TRBJ1-6; the D gene is possibly TRBD1 (5 bases). Trimming took 3 bases from V and 4 from J, leaving 11 bases between them. CDR1 SGDLS and CDR2 YYNGEE come from the germline V gene. This CDR3 has 15 residues. The chain's CDR3 is CASSARTSYNSPLHF. In DNA form, the CDR3 reads TGTGCCAGCAGCGCGAGGACAAGTTATAATTCACCCCTCCACTTT.

The chain uses TRBV27 and TRBJ1-2; D gene unclear. V was pared by 3 bases and J by 1 base, with 9 bases between. The CDR3 is made up of 14 amino acids. Germline V CDR1 and CDR2: MNHEY, SMNVEV (reference sequence). Written as DNA, the CDR3 is TGTGCCAGCAGTTTCATAGGTGATAACTATGGCTACACCTTC. This codes for CASSFIGDNYGYTF.

The chain is built from TRBV2 and TRBJ1-4, with TRBD1 matching over 8 bases. The CDR3 is 15 residues long. The trim removed 8 bases at V and 0 bases at J, leaving 5 bases unmatched. Germline assignment: CDR1 SNHLY and CDR2 FYNNEI. Here the CDR3 reads CASGQGSATNEKLFF. The CDR3 bases are TGTGCCAGCGGACAGGGCTCCGCAACTAATGAAAAACTGTTTTTT.

This rearrangement joins TRBV3-1 (or the pseudogene TRBV3-2) to TRBJ2-7; D may be TRBD2 (5 bases). The CDR3 length is 15 residues. The V end was cut by 4 bases, the J end by 2 bases, with 15 bases between. Germline CDR1 and CDR2: LGHDT and YNNKEL (reference sequence). The CDR3 bases are TGTGCCAGCAGCCCGGACTTAAGTGGGGCCTACGAGCAGTACTTC. As protein: CASSPDLSGAYEQYF.

V gene TRBV10-3 combines with J gene TRBJ1-4; 7 bases are a match to TRBD1. Losses at the gene ends were 6 bases for V and 6 bases for J; bases not matched to a gene: 7. This CDR3 comprises 14 residues. CDR1 is ENHRY, CDR2 SYGVKD, per germline. DNA of the CDR3: TGTGCCATCAGATCCGGGACAGCTGATGAAAAACTGTTTTTT. Encoded protein: CAIRSGTADEKLFF.

J is TRBJ2-7 and V is TRBV24-1, with D perhaps matching TRBD1 (5 bases). Germline V gene lookup returns CDR1 KGHDR and CDR2 SFDVKD. Trimming stripped 4 bases from V and 2 bases from J, with 14 bases between. The CDR3 runs 15 residues. The CDR3 is CATSDPARGAYEQYF. The CDR3 bases are TGTGCCACCAGTGACCCCGCTAGGGGCGCCTACGAGCAGTACTTC.

The chain links TRBV5-1 to TRBJ1-2; 8 nucleotides align to TRBD1. CDR3 size: 14 residues. V gave up 4 bases and J gave up 4 bases; unmatched junction bases: 6. Germline V gene lookup returns CDR1 SGHRS and CDR2 YFSETQ. CDR3 in DNA: TGCGCCAGCAGCCCGGACAGGGCTCCCTATGGCTACACCTTC. Protein product: CASSPDRAPYGYTF. Full variable domain (missing parts from reference TRBV5-1 and TRBJ1-2): KAGVTQTPRYLIKTRGQQVTLSCSPISGHRSVSWYQQTPGQGLQFLFEYFSETQRNKGNFPGRFSGRQFSNSRSEMNVSTLELGDSALYLCASSPDRAPYGYTFGSGTRLTVV.